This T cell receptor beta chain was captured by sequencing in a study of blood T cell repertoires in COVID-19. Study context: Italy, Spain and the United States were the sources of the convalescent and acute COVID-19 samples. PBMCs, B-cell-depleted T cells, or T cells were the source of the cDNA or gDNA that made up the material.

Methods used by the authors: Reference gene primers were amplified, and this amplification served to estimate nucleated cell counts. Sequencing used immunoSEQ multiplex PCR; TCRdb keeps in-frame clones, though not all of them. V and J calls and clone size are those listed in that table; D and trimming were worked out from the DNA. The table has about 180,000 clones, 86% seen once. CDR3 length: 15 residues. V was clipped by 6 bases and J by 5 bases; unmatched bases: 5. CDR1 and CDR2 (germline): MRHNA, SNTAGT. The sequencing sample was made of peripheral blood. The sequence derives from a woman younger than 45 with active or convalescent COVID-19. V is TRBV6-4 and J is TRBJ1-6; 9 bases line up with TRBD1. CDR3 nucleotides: TGTGCCAGCAGGCCCCGACAGGGGGATAATTCACCCCTCCACTTT. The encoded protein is CASRPRQGDNSPLHF.